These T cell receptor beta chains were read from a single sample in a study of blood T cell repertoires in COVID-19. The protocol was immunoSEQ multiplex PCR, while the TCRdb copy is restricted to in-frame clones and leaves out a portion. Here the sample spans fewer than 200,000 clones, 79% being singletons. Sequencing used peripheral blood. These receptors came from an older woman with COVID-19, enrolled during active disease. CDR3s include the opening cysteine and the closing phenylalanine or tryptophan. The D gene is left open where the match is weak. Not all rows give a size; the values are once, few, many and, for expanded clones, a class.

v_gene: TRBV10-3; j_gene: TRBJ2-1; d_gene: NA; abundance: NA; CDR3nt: TGTGCCATCACCGAGAGGGGGGGGGCTTACAATGAGCAGTTCTTC; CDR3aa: CAITERGGAYNEQFF
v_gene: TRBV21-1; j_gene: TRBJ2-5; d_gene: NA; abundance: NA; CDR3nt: TGTGCCAGCAGCGCCCGAGGACAGACCGAGACCCAGTACTTC; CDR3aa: CASSARGQTETQYF
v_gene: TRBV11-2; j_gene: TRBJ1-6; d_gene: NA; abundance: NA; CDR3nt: TGTGCCAGCAGCTTAGAGGGGGCTAGAGGTTCACCCCTCCACTTT; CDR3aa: CASSLEGARGSPLHF
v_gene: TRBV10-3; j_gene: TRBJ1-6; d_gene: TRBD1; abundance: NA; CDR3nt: TGTGCCATCAGTGGACAGGGGGGAAATTCACCCCTCCACTTT; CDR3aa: CAISGQGGNSPLHF
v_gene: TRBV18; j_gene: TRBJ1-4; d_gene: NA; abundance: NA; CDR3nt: TGTGCCAGCTCACCAGGGAGAGAAAGTGAAAAACTGTTTTTT; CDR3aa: CASSPGRESEKLFF
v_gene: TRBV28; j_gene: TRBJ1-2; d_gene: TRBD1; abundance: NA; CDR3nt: TGTGCCAGCAGTTTAGGGACAGGGGTCGGCTACACCTTC; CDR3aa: CASSLGTGVGYTF
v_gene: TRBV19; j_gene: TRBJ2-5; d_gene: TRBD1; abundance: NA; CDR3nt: TGTGCCAGTAGTATGAGGGACAGGGTGGCAGAGACCCAGTACTTC; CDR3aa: CASSMRDRVAETQYF
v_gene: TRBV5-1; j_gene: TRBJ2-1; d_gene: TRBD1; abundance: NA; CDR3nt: TGCGCCAGCAGCTGGGACAGGTCTTTGGATGAGCAGTTCTTC; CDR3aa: CASSWDRSLDEQFF
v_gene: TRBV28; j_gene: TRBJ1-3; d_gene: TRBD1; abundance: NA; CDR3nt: TGTGCCAGCAGGTCTGATCTACAGGGGGGCAGTCACACCATATATTTT; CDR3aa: CASRSDLQGGSHTIYF
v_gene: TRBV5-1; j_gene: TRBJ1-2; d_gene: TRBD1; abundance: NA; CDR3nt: TGCGCCAGCAGCCCCCCCAGGACAGGGATTGGCTACACCTTC; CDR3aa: CASSPPRTGIGYTF
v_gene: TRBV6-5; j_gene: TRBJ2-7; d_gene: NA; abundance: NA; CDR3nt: TGTGCCAGCAGTTCTATCGCCTACGAGCAGTACTTC; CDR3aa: CASSSIAYEQYF
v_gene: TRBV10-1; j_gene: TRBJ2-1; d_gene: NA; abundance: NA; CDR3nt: TGCGCCAGCAGTGAGTCTTGGCGAGACCAGGCCTACAATGAGCAGTTCTTC; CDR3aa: CASSESWRDQAYNEQFF
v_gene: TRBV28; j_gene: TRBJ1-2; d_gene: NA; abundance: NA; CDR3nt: TGTGCCAGCAGCCTTGACAGGAACTATGGCTACACCTTC; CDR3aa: CASSLDRNYGYTF
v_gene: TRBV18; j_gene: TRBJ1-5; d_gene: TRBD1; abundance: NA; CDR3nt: TGTGCCAGCTCACTTGGGACAGGGGGATGGAGCAATCAGCCCCAGCATTTT; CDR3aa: CASSLGTGGWSNQPQHF
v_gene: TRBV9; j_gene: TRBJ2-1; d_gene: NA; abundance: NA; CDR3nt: TGTGCCAGCAGCGTAGGGAGTCGGGGGTCCTACAATGAGCAGTTCTTC; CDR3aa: CASSVGSRGSYNEQFF
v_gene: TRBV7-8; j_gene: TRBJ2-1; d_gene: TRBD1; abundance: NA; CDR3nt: TGTGCCAGCAGTTACGGGACAGGGAGCAGTGAGCAGTTCTTC; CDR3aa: CASSYGTGSSEQFF
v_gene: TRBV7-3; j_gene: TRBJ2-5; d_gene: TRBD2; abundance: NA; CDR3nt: TGTGCCAGCAGGGCCGGGACTAGCGGGACCCAAGAGACCCAGTACTTC; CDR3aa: CASRAGTSGTQETQYF
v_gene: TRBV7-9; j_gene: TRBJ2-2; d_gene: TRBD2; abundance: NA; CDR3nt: TGTGCCAGCAGCTTAGCGGGACTAGCGGGGGCAAACACCGGGGAGCTGTTTTTT; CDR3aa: CASSLAGLAGANTGELFF
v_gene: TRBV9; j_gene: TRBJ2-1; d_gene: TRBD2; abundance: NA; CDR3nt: TGTGCCAGCAGCGTAGAACTAGCGGGATACAATGAGCAGTTCTTC; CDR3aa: CASSVELAGYNEQFF
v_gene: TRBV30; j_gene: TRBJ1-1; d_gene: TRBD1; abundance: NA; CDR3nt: TGTGCCTGGGACAGGGGCCGCTCCAACGGTGAAGCTTTCTTT; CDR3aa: CAWDRGRSNGEAFF
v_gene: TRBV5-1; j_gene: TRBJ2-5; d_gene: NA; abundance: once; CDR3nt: TGCGCCAGCAGACCACAGGGCTCGGGGGAGACCCAGTACTTC; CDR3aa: CASRPQGSGETQYF
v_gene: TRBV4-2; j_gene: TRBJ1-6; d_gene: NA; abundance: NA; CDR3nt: TGTGCCAGCAGCCAAGATCGAACCGGGAGGGCAGGGGATAATTCACCCCTCCACTTT; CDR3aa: CASSQDRTGRAGDNSPLHF
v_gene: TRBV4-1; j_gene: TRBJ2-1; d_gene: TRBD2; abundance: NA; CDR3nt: TGCGCCAGCAGCTCCTACCTAGCGGGGGGACAGGTTGAGCAGTTCTTC; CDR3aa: CASSSYLAGGQVEQFF
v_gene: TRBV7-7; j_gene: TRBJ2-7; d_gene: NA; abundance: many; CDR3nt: TGTGCTAGCAGCTTAGAATGCGGTCGGGACAAGGACGACGAGCAGTACTTC; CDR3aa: CASSLECGRDKDDEQYF
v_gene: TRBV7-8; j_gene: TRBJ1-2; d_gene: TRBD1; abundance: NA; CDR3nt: TGTGCCAGCAGCTTAGGCGGGCAGGGGGCCTCTGGCTACACCTTC; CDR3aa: CASSLGGQGASGYTF
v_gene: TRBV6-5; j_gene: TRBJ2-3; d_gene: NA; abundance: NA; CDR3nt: TGTGCCAGCAGTTACTTCCTAGCATCAGATACGCAGTATTTT; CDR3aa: CASSYFLASDTQYF
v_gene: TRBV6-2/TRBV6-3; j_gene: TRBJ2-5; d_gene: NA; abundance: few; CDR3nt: TGTGCCAGCAGTTACACAAGGGGGACCCAGTACTTC; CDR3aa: CASSYTRGTQYF
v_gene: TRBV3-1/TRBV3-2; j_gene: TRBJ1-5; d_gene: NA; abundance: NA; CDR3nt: TGTGCCAGCAGCCGAGGGCTCTTTAGCAATCAGCCCCAGCATTTT; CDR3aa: CASSRGLFSNQPQHF
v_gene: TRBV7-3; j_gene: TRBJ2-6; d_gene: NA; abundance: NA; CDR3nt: TGTGCCAGCAGTTCCGAGAGGGACTCTGGGGCCAACGTCCTGACTTTC; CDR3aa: CASSSERDSGANVLTF
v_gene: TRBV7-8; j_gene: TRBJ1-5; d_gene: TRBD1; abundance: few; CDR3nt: TGTGCCAGCAGCTTAAACTGGGCGGGACAGGGCCCCAATCAGCCCCAGCATTTT; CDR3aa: CASSLNWAGQGPNQPQHF
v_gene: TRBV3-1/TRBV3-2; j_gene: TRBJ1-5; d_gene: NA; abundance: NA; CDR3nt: TGTGCCACCTCACCCGGGACTAGCGCTCAGCCCCAGCATTTT; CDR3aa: CATSPGTSAQPQHF
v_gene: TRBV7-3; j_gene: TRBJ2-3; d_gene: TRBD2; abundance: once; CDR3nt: TGTGCCAGCAGCTCTATAGCGGGCCCAGATACGCAGTATTTT; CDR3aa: CASSSIAGPDTQYF
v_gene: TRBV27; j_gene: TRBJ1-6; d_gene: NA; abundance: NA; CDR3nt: TGTGCCAGCAGTCCCCGTGTGGGGGGGGCCGATTTACCCCTCCACTTT; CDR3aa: CASSPRVGGADLPLHF
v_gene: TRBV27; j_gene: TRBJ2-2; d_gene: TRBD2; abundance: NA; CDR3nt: TGTGCCAGCAGTTTACTAGCGGGCCAAAACACCGGGGAGCTGTTTTTT; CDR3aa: CASSLLAGQNTGELFF
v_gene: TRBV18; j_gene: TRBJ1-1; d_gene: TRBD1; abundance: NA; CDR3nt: TGTGCCAGCTCACCAACAGGGGGCGGCACTGAAGCTTTCTTT; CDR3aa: CASSPTGGGTEAFF
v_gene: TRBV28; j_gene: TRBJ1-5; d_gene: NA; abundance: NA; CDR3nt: TGTGCCAGCAGTTCGGGCAATCAGCCCCAGCATTTT; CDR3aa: CASSSGNQPQHF
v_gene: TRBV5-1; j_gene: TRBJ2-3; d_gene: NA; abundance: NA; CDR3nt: TGCGCCAGCAGCTTGGACACCACAGATACGCAGTATTTT; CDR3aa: CASSLDTTDTQYF
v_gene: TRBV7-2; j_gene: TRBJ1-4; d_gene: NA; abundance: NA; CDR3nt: TGTGCCAGCAGCTTCAGGTTGGGTAATGAAAAACTGTTTTTT; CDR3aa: CASSFRLGNEKLFF
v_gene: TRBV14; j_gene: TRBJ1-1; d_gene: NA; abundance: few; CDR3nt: TGTGCCAGCAGCCAAGATCTTATGGGGGCGAGGGCTTTCTTT; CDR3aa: CASSQDLMGARAFF
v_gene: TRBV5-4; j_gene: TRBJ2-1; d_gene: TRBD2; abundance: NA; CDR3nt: TGTGCCAGCAGCTTGTATAGCGGGGGTACAACAAGGAATGAGCAGTTCTTC; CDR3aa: CASSLYSGGTTRNEQFF
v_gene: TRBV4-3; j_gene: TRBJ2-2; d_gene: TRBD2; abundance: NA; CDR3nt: TGCGCCAGCAGCCAAGGAAGGACTAGCGCGACCGGGGAGCTGTTTTTT; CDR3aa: CASSQGRTSATGELFF
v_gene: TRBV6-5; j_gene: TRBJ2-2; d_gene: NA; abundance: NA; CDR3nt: TGTGCCAGCTGCTTCGGGGACACCCACACCGGGGAGCTGTTTTTT; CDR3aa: CASCFGDTHTGELFF
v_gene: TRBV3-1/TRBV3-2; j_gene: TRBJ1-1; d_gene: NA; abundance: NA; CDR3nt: TGTGCCAGCAGTCAAGAAATCACTTCTCCTGAAGCTTTCTTT; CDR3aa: CASSQEITSPEAFF
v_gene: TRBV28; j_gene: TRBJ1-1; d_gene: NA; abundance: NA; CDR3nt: TGTGCCAGCAGTTTAGGGAGGGTAGACACTGAAGCTTTCTTT; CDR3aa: CASSLGRVDTEAFF
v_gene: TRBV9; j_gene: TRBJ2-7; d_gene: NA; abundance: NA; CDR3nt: TGTGCCAGCAGATGGACTAGGACAGGGAAATACTACGAGCAGTACTTC; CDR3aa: CASRWTRTGKYYEQYF
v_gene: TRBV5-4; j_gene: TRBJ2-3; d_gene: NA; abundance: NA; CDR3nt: TGTGCCAGCAGCTTTGGGGCAGTCCGGGATACGCAGTATTTT; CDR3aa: CASSFGAVRDTQYF
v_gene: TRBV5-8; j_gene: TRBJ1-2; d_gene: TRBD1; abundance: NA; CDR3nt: TGTGCCAGCAGCTTCCCGGACAGGAGGACCTATGGCTACACCTTC; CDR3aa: CASSFPDRRTYGYTF
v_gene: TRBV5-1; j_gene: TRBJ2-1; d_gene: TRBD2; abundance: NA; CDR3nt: TGCGCCAGCAGCTTAGTAGCGGGGGCCTCCTACAATGAGCAGTTCTTC; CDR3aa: CASSLVAGASYNEQFF
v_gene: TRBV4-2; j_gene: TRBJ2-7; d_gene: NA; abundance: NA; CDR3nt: TGTGCCAGCAGCCACCCGTCGCAGGGCTACGAGCAGTACTTC; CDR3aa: CASSHPSQGYEQYF
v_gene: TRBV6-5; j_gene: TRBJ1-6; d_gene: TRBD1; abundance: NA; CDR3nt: TGTGCCAGCAGTACCGACAGGGGTGGTCTACCCTTCCACTTT; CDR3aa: CASSTDRGGLPFHF
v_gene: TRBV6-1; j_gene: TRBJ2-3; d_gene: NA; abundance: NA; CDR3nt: TGTGCCAGCAGTGAAGCAGGGGCTAGTGGAGATACGCAGTATTTT; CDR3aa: CASSEAGASGDTQYF
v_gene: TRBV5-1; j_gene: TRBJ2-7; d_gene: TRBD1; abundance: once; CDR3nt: TGCGCCAGCAGCTACTGGACAGGCGTTACCTACGAGCAGTACTTC; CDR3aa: CASSYWTGVTYEQYF
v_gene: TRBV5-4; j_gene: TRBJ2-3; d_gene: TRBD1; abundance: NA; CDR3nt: TGTGCCAGCAGAAGACAACAGGGGGAAGATACGCAGTATTTT; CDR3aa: CASRRQQGEDTQYF
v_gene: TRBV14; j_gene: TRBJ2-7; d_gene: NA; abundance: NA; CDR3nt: TGTGCCAGCAGTCAAGCAGGAGGCTACGAGCAGTACTTC; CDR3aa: CASSQAGGYEQYF
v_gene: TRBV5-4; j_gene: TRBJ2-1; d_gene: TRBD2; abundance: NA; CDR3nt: TGTGCCAGCAGCTTGGAGACTAGCGGGGGGACTGAGCAGTTCTTC; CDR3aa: CASSLETSGGTEQFF
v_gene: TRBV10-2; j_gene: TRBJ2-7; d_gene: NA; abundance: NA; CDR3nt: TGCGCCAGCAGTGAGTTGGAGAAGGAGGACGAGCAGTACTTC; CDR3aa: CASSELEKEDEQYF
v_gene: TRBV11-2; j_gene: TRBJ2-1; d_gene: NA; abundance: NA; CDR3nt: TGTGCCAGCAGCTTACTCGTGTTCAGGGCAGGAAATGAGCAGTTCTTC; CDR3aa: CASSLLVFRAGNEQFF
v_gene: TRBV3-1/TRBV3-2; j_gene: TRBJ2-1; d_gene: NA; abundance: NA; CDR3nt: TGTGCCAGCAGGCCGGGAGCCCTACCTCATAATGAGCAGTTCTTC; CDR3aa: CASRPGALPHNEQFF